This paragraph reports one T cell receptor (beta chain). Its antigen is unknown. No much larger clonotype is one base removed from it; base qualities were not supplied. Genomic DNA was isolated from the sorted cells so that the TCRbeta CDR3 region could be sequenced. TCRbeta CDR3 regions were sequenced using the immunoSEQ Assay. Held by TCRdb, this immuneACCESS table contains in-frame sequences only and omits some clones. Under half of the omission traces to an unresolved V gene where checked; the cause of the rest is unknown. The sample profile shows tens of thousands of clones; 88% of them were found once. The top ten hold about 12% of the sample. The data are from a study of OX40 agonist ivuxolimab in advanced cancers. Describing the broader study: The costimulatory receptor OX40 (CD134) was targeted by ivuxolimab, a fully human IgG2 agonistic monoclonal antibody. The paper covers the monotherapy dose-escalation part of the phase I ivuxolimab trial, which included N ≈ 50 patients. Peripheral TCRbeta sequencing was intended to test whether TCR sequence diversity was altered and clonal T-cell expansion was caused by ivuxolimab. In the dose-escalation cohort, over 65% of patients were male, and the mean age was around 60 years, with a range of roughly 20 to 85. Of the roughly 52 dose-escalation patients, hepatocellular carcinoma was present in roughly 19, melanoma in approximately 15, renal cell carcinoma in 9 and head and neck cancer in 9. Partial responses were achieved by three dose-escalation patients, of whom one had hepatocellular carcinoma and two had cutaneous melanoma. Intravenous ivuxolimab was administered to patients every 2 weeks at six dose levels: 0.01, 0.1, 0.3, 1.5, 3 and 10 mg/kg. Prior anti-PD-1, anti-PD-L1 or anti-CTLA-4 therapy was permitted, and about two fifths of dose-escalation patients had received checkpoint inhibitors. What the work shows at the level of the full study, not this receptor alone: Which antigens the clonally expanded peripheral T cells were specific for was not determined. Partial responders in the 0.1-3.0 mg/kg groups had among the lowest normalized peripheral clonal expansion, especially among CD8+ T cells. At doses from 0.1 to 3.0 mg/kg, clonal expansion was seen in both CD4+ and CD8+ blood T cells between baseline and week 6. After ivuxolimab, more expanded clones were found on average in CD8+ T cells than in CD4+ T cells. Low levels of normalized T-cell clonal expansion were also seen in some patients who did not respond.

Patients with a history of autoimmune disease or receiving systemic immunosuppression were excluded from the trial. Peripheral blood for TCR sequencing was drawn from every dose cohort at baseline, at cycle 4 day 1 and at cycle 7 day 1. The samples were drawn from a first-in-human, open-label, multicenter phase I dose-escalation trial of ivuxolimab. The trial enrolled adults with locally advanced or metastatic head and neck squamous cell, hepatocellular, melanoma or renal cell carcinoma. Before TCR sequencing, CD4+ T cells and CD8+ T cells from peripheral blood were sorted into separate populations. CDR1 and CDR2 are drawn from the germline V gene: MNHEY, SVGAGI. Inclusive of the bounding cysteine and phenylalanine, the CDR3 is 13 residues long. CDR3 DNA only is kept here, 39 bases in frame from base 1. Cut back by 4 bases and 8 bases, the V and J ends lie 11 bases apart.

The sequence was collected from an adult with an advanced solid tumor such as melanoma, head and neck, liver or kidney cancer. The rearrangement joined TRBV6-5 to TRBJ2-2, with no confidently assigned D gene. This material consisted of CD4+ or CD8+ T cells sorted from blood, taken in a trial of the OX40 agonist ivuxolimab. The CDR3: CASSSRVEGELFF. The nucleotide sequence is given as TGTGCCAGCAGTTCTCGGGTGGAAGGGGAGCTGTTTTTT.